This is a list of T cell receptor beta chains from one sample in a study of blood T cell repertoires in COVID-19. Libraries were prepared by immunoSEQ multiplex PCR; TCRdb keeps only in-frame clonotypes and omits some of them. The table lists approximately 220,000 clones, 70% to 90% of them singletons, with about 4.1% in the top ten. The sample comprised peripheral blood. All receptors derive from a man aged 45 to 65 with acute or convalescent COVID-19. Each CDR3 is given with its conserved first and last residue. The D gene is left open where the match is weak. The size field is filled for only some rows; it gives once, few, many or a size class.

d_call,clone_size,j_call,v_call,cdr3_nt,cdr3_aa
-,once,TRBJ2-3,TRBV18,TGTGCCAGCTCACCGGGGACACTGGGAACAGATACGCAGTATTTT,CASSPGTLGTDTQYF
-,-,TRBJ2-7,TRBV27,TGTGCCAGGAGATGGGTGAGGGACGAGCAGTACTTC,CARRWVRDEQYF
-,-,TRBJ1-5,TRBV6-5,TGTGCCAGCAGCTCAGGGCTAGGCCCCAATCAGCCCCAGCATTTT,CASSSGLGPNQPQHF
-,-,TRBJ1-1,TRBV6-1,TGTGCCAGCAGTGACCCAGGCCAATGGAGGACTGAAGCTTTCTTT,CASSDPGQWRTEAFF
-,-,TRBJ1-4,TRBV7-8,TGTGCCAGCAGCTTAGGCGGGGGGGCAACTAATGAAAAACTGTTTTTT,CASSLGGGATNEKLFF
TRBD1,-,TRBJ1-6,TRBV5-1,TGCGCCAGCAGCCCTGGGACAGGGAAAAATAACTCACCCCTCCACTTT,CASSPGTGKNNSPLHF
-,-,TRBJ2-1,TRBV7-2,TGTGCCAGCAGCTTAGTCCGTTATGAGCAGTTCTTC,CASSLVRYEQFF
-,-,TRBJ2-3,TRBV6-5,TGTGCCAGCAGTTACTCGAATCCTAGCCACGATACGCAGTATTTT,CASSYSNPSHDTQYF
-,-,TRBJ2-3,TRBV19,TGTGCCAGTAGCACCGGGGACAACCAGCGGGGTACGCAGTATTTT,CASSTGDNQRGTQYF
TRBD1,-,TRBJ2-2,TRBV2,TGTGCCAGCGGGGGACAGGGGAACACCGGGGAGCTGTTTTTT,CASGGQGNTGELFF
-,-,TRBJ2-7,TRBV3-1/TRBV3-2,TGTGCCAGCAGTTCAGGGGTTTACGAGCAGTACTTC,CASSSGVYEQYF
-,-,TRBJ2-5,TRBV11-3,TGTGCCAGCAGCGGAAGGGACACCGGAGGAGAGACCCAGTACTTC,CASSGRDTGGETQYF
-,once,TRBJ1-1,TRBV18,TGTGCCAGCTCTCTGGGTCGGGGGAACACTGAAGCTTTCTTT,CASSLGRGNTEAFF
-,-,TRBJ1-6,TRBV10-3,TGTGCCATCAGTGACGGTAATTCACCCCTCCACTTT,CAISDGNSPLHF
-,-,TRBJ2-2,TRBV27,TGTGCCAGCAGACCCAACGGGGGCACCGGGGAGCTGTTTTTT,CASRPNGGTGELFF
-,-,TRBJ1-2,TRBV2,TGTGCCAGCACTTCGCGACAGGTATCTTATGGCTACACCTTC,CASTSRQVSYGYTF
-,-,TRBJ1-2,TRBV5-5,TGTGCCAGCAGCTTGGCGGGGAAAGACTATGGCTACACCTTC,CASSLAGKDYGYTF
TRBD1,-,TRBJ2-1,TRBV4-1,TGCGCCAGCAGCCAAGATCGGGACAGACTCTACAATGAGCAGTTCTTC,CASSQDRDRLYNEQFF
TRBD1,-,TRBJ1-4,TRBV7-9,TGTGCCAGCAGCCCGGACAGGGACTACTCTTCCTCAACTAATGAAAAACTGTTTTTT,CASSPDRDYSSSTNEKLFF
TRBD2,-,TRBJ2-1,TRBV7-2,TGTGCCAGCAGCTTAGGACTAGCAATGTACAATGAGCAGTTCTTC,CASSLGLAMYNEQFF
-,-,TRBJ1-2,TRBV7-9,TGTGCCAGCAGCTTAGCTCAGGTCCATCGGTATGGCTACACCTTC,CASSLAQVHRYGYTF
TRBD1,-,TRBJ1-4,TRBV7-2,TGTGCCAGCAGCCGCCAGACAGGGGGTAGGGAAAAACTGTTTTTT,CASSRQTGGREKLFF
-,-,TRBJ2-1,TRBV6-2/TRBV6-3,TGTGCCAGCAGTGCCGCGGTTGCGGACTCCTTCAATGAGCAGTTCTTC,CASSAAVADSFNEQFF
-,-,TRBJ1-5,TRBV7-9,TGTGCCAGCAGCTCTGGGGGGCAGCCCCAGCATTTT,CASSSGGQPQHF
TRBD1,-,TRBJ2-1,TRBV5-1,TGCGCCAGCAGCTTGTTGGGGACAGCGTTTGGGTCCTACAATGAGCAGTTCTTC,CASSLLGTAFGSYNEQFF
TRBD1,-,TRBJ1-2,TRBV6-5,TGTGCCAGCAGTTCCAGGGGGTTTGGCTACACCTTC,CASSSRGFGYTF
-,few,TRBJ2-3,TRBV7-2,TGTGCCAGCAGCTCACAGAAAACAGATACGCAGTATTTT,CASSSQKTDTQYF
TRBD2,-,TRBJ2-3,TRBV11-2,TGTGCCAGCAGCCACGGACTAGCGGGGGGGATCACAGATACGCAGTATTTT,CASSHGLAGGITDTQYF
-,-,TRBJ1-2,TRBV14,TGTGCCAGCAGCCCCGGGGGGTACTATGGCTACACCTTC,CASSPGGYYGYTF
-,-,TRBJ1-1,TRBV11-2,TGTGCCAGCAGCGCTCACAGGGTTGGGAGCACTGAAGCTTTCTTT,CASSAHRVGSTEAFF
TRBD1,few,TRBJ1-2,TRBV6-5,TGTGCCAGCAGACAACAGGGGATTGGTAACTATGGCTACACCTTC,CASRQQGIGNYGYTF
TRBD1,few,TRBJ1-3,TRBV3-1/TRBV3-2,TGTGCCAGCAGCCAAGGACCAGGGGGTGTTGGAAACACCATATATTTT,CASSQGPGGVGNTIYF
-,-,TRBJ2-1,TRBV7-6,TGTGCCAGCAGCTTAAGCTCCAATGAGCAGTTCTTC,CASSLSSNEQFF
TRBD1,-,TRBJ1-2,TRBV6-5,TGTGCCAGCAGTCCAGGACAGGGTAGAGTCTATGGCTACACCTTC,CASSPGQGRVYGYTF
TRBD1,-,TRBJ2-7,TRBV5-1,TGCGCCAGCAGCTTAACAGGGGATCCGGGCTACGAGCAGTACTTC,CASSLTGDPGYEQYF
-,-,TRBJ1-5,TRBV2,TGTGCCAGCAGTGAAGGGCAGGGTAATAGCAATCAGCCCCAGCATTTT,CASSEGQGNSNQPQHF
-,once,TRBJ2-1,TRBV12-3/TRBV12-4,TGTGCCAGCAGTTTCGCAGGTTCCGAGCAGTTCTTC,CASSFAGSEQFF
-,-,TRBJ1-5,TRBV19,TGTGCCAGTAGTATAGATATAAGAGGCAATCAGCCCCAGCATTTT,CASSIDIRGNQPQHF
TRBD1,-,TRBJ2-7,TRBV5-4,TGTGCCAGCACCCTTGGTAGGGACAGGGACTACGAGCAGTACTTC,CASTLGRDRDYEQYF